The rows below give T cell receptor beta chains drawn from one sample of a study of response to subunit inactivated influenza vaccine. TCRdb ran MiXCR on the RT-PCR reads and lists one entry per CDR3 protein. The data contain approximately 530,000 distinct CDR3 sequences, around 7.9% of them singletons. The source material was PBMCs from blood, sampled around 25 months after vaccination. All receptors derive from a man aged 50 to 69 who received an inactivated influenza vaccine. CDR3s include the opening cysteine and the closing phenylalanine or tryptophan. D genes are given only for firm matches. Clone size is shown for a subset of rows, as once, few, many or a class of expanded clone.

CASSQPGLGTGELFF TGTGCCAGCAGCCAACCGGGTCTCGGGACCGGGGAGCTGTTTTTT - TRBV3-1 many TRBJ2-2 15
CASSLGQGVLAGELFF TGCGCCAGCAGCTTGGGGCAGGGGGTTCTGGCCGGGGAGCTGTTTTTT TRBD1 TRBV5-1 few TRBJ2-2 16
CASSPRQTGKGIQYF TGTGCCAGCAGTCCCAGACAAACAGGGAAAGGCATTCAGTACTTC - TRBV12-3/TRBV12-4 many TRBJ2-4 15
CSANDTPYEQYF TGCAGTGCAAACGACACCCCCTACGAGCAGTACTTC - TRBV20-1 many TRBJ2-7 12
CASSLGGRTGELFF TGTGCCAGCAGTTTAGGGGGTCGCACCGGGGAGCTGTTTTTT - TRBV12-3/TRBV12-4 many TRBJ2-2 14
CASSWDQGWLRRSYNEQFF TGTGCCAGCAGCTGGGACCAGGGATGGTTGAGACGGTCCTACAATGAGCAGTTCTTC - TRBV5-4 - TRBJ2-1 19
CATSDRMNTEAFF TGTGCCACCAGTGATCGGATGAACACTGAAGCTTTCTTT - TRBV24-1 - TRBJ1-1 13
CASSTLKRRGYTF TGTGCCAGCAGTACCCTCAAGAGACGCGGCTACACCTTC - TRBV28 few TRBJ1-2 13
CSARDRESSYNEQFF TGCAGTGCTAGAGATCGGGAGAGCTCCTACAATGAGCAGTTCTTC - TRBV20-1 few TRBJ2-1 15
CASSEARRGHIQYF TGTGCCAGCAGTGAAGCGCGGAGGGGGCACATTCAGTACTTC - TRBV2 few TRBJ2-4 14
CATSDGQGAANEQFF TGTGCCACCAGTGACGGACAGGGGGCGGCCAATGAGCAGTTCTTC TRBD1 TRBV15 - TRBJ2-1 15
CSAGTRSSEAFF TGCAGCGCCGGGACTAGGTCTTCTGAAGCTTTCTTT - TRBV29-1 many TRBJ1-1 12
CASSYAAQETQYF TGTGCCAGCAGTTACGCGGCCCAAGAGACCCAGTACTTC - TRBV6-5 many TRBJ2-5 13
CAWSQTGSNNEQYF TGTGCCTGGTCACAGACAGGGAGTAACAACGAGCAGTACTTC TRBD1 TRBV30 - TRBJ2-7 14
CASTGQGEETQYF TGTGCCAGCACCGGACAGGGGGAAGAGACCCAGTACTTC TRBD1 TRBV5-4 many TRBJ2-5 13
CASSPHLRTDTQYF TGTGCCAGCAGTCCTCATTTGCGCACAGATACGCAGTATTTT - TRBV12-3/TRBV12-4 many TRBJ2-3 14
CASSGLIQETQYF TGTGCCAGCAGTGGGCTCATTCAGGAGACCCAGTACTTC - TRBV7-2 - TRBJ2-5 13
CASSLFGTSTDTQYF TGTGCCAGCAGCTTATTCGGCACGAGCACAGATACGCAGTATTTT - TRBV7-2 - TRBJ2-3 15
CAAGTTSGRANEQFF TGTGCCGCCGGTACGACTAGCGGGAGGGCCAATGAGCAGTTCTTC TRBD2 TRBV10-3 few TRBJ2-1 15
CSASGGVAYNEQFF TGCAGTGCTAGTGGAGGGGTAGCCTACAATGAGCAGTTCTTC - TRBV20-1 many TRBJ2-1 14
CASSQDGGWGKIF TGTGCCAGCAGCCAAGATGGCGGGTGGGGGAAGATCTTC - TRBV3-1 - TRBJ2-5 13
CASSLDRYTDTQYF TGTGCCAGCAGCTTAGACAGATACACAGATACGCAGTATTTT - TRBV7-2 many TRBJ2-3 14
CASSLIAGSKGETQYF TGTGCCAGCAGCTTAATAGCGGGCTCCAAGGGGGAGACCCAGTACTTC TRBD2 TRBV7-2 - TRBJ2-5 16
CASSQEAGYVEAFF TGTGCCAGCAGCCAAGAAGCAGGGTACGTTGAAGCTTTCTTT - TRBV4-2 many TRBJ1-1 14
CASSRTSGGAFGELFF TGTGCCAGCAGCCGGACTAGCGGGGGGGCCTTCGGGGAGCTGTTTTTT TRBD2 TRBV3-1 - TRBJ2-2 16
CASSQEISTGELFF TGTGCCAGCAGCCAAGAAATTAGTACCGGGGAGCTGTTTTTT - TRBV14 few TRBJ2-2 14
CASSLGASGGETQYF TGCGCCAGCAGCTTGGGAGCTAGCGGGGGAGAGACCCAGTACTTC TRBD2 TRBV5-1 many TRBJ2-5 15
CATSRGGTGGREAFF TGTGCCACCAGCAGAGGCGGGACAGGGGGGCGTGAAGCTTTCTTT TRBD1 TRBV15 - TRBJ1-1 15
CASSLDPAAYEQYF TGTGCCAGCAGCTTGGACCCGGCAGCGTACGAGCAGTACTTC - TRBV5-4 few TRBJ2-7 14
CASSSQGGRSEQQFF TGTGCCAGCAGCTCCCAGGGGGGTCGTTCCGAGCAGCAGTTCTTC - TRBV7-2 many TRBJ2-1 15
CASSLTRGTHGYTF TGTGCCAGCAGTTTAACGAGGGGTACGCATGGCTACACCTTC - TRBV28 few TRBJ1-2 14
CASSLGSSASGLGETQYF TGTGCCAGCAGCTTAGGGTCTAGTGCTAGCGGATTGGGCGAGACCCAGTACTTC TRBD2 TRBV11-2 - TRBJ2-5 18
CASSLETRTDTQYF TGTGCCAGCAGCCTCGAAACACGCACAGATACGCAGTATTTT - TRBV27 - TRBJ2-3 14
CASSYSIQKTQYF TGTGCCAGCAGTTACTCCATCCAAAAGACCCAGTACTTC - TRBV6-5 few TRBJ2-5 13
CSARRVSGHTEAFF TGCAGTGCTAGACGGGTTTCGGGGCACACTGAAGCTTTCTTT - TRBV20-1 many TRBJ1-1 14
CASSSGQRADTQYF TGTGCCAGCAGCTCAGGACAGCGCGCAGATACGCAGTATTTT - TRBV9 few TRBJ2-3 14
CASSPESRGGEKLFF TGCGCCAGCAGCCCCGAGTCCAGGGGAGGAGAAAAACTGTTTTTT - TRBV5-1 few TRBJ1-4 15
CASSLWTVEKLFF TGTGCCAGCAGTTTATGGACAGTTGAAAAACTGTTTTTT - TRBV12-3/TRBV12-4 few TRBJ1-4 13
CASSGLAGLGTDTQYF TGTGCCAGCAGTGGACTAGCGGGGTTGGGCACAGATACGCAGTATTTT TRBD2 TRBV6-1 - TRBJ2-3 16
CASSLATGQPQYF TGTGCCAGCAGCTTAGCGACGGGACAACCGCAGTACTTC - TRBV11-2 - TRBJ2-7 13
CSVEGSYEQYF TGCAGCGTTGAAGGCAGCTACGAGCAGTACTTC - TRBV29-1 many TRBJ2-7 11
CASSHTTGLARNEQFF TGCGCCAGCAGCCACACCACGGGACTAGCTCGCAATGAGCAGTTCTTC TRBD2 TRBV4-1 many TRBJ2-1 16
CASRQGAADTQYF TGTGCCAGCCGCCAGGGGGCTGCAGATACGCAGTATTTT TRBD1 TRBV28 few TRBJ2-3 13
CASSVPGLAAITYNEQFF TGTGCCAGCAGTGTACCGGGACTAGCGGCCATAACCTACAATGAGCAGTTCTTC TRBD2 TRBV28 many TRBJ2-1 18
CASSAIAGQANYNEQFF TGTGCCAGCAGTGCTATAGCCGGACAGGCGAACTACAATGAGCAGTTCTTC TRBD1 TRBV28 many TRBJ2-1 17
CSARTGDRGYEQYF TGCAGTGCTAGAACCGGGGACAGGGGCTACGAGCAGTACTTC TRBD1 TRBV20-1 - TRBJ2-7 14
CAILAGGSTDTQYF TGTGCCATACTAGCGGGAGGCAGCACAGATACGCAGTATTTT TRBD2 TRBV10-3 few TRBJ2-3 14
CAITTGGSPLHF TGTGCCATCACTACAGGGGGTTCACCCCTCCACTTT TRBD1 TRBV10-3 - TRBJ1-6 12
CASTTRAEETQYF TGTGCCAGCACCACCAGAGCAGAAGAGACCCAGTACTTC - TRBV7-2 many TRBJ2-5 13
CASSWSSSGANVLTF TGCGCCAGCAGCTGGAGTAGCTCTGGGGCCAACGTCCTGACTTTC - TRBV5-1 - TRBJ2-6 15
CASSYTSGTYNEQFF TGTGCCAGCAGTTACACTAGCGGTACCTACAATGAGCAGTTCTTC TRBD2 TRBV6-2/TRBV6-3 - TRBJ2-1 15
CSARTSGQQFF TGCAGTGCACGGACTAGCGGGCAGCAGTTCTTC TRBD2 TRBV20-1 many TRBJ2-1 11
CASSQEGSSGELFF TGTGCCAGCAGCCAAGAAGGTTCTAGCGGGGAGCTGTTTTTT - TRBV3-1 few TRBJ2-2 14
CASTQAPLGDEQFF TGTGCCAGCACCCAAGCCCCACTGGGCGATGAGCAGTTCTTC - TRBV7-9 many TRBJ2-1 14
CASSHLQDRVHSGANVLTF TGCGCCAGCAGCCACCTACAGGACAGGGTCCACTCTGGGGCCAACGTCCTGACTTTC TRBD1 TRBV4-3 - TRBJ2-6 19
CASSYLLSYEQYF TGTGCCAGCAGTTACTTGCTATCCTACGAGCAGTACTTC - TRBV6-6 - TRBJ2-7 13
CASSRRHTISRFIQYF TGTGCCAGCAGCAGGCGACATACTATTAGCAGATTCATTCAGTACTTC - TRBV7-2 - TRBJ2-4 16